One and the same sample provided the 12 T cell receptor beta chains below, sequenced in a study of CXCR3-negative and CXCR3-positive naive CD8 T cells. UMI-labeled 5' RACE TRB cDNA libraries were prepared from the cells. TCRdb re-called the 5' RACE reads and shows each CDR3 protein once, DNA omitted. Recorded for this sample: 50,000 to 55,000 distinct CDR3 sequences. Sequenced: naive CXCR3- CD8+ T cells from blood. Noted subset: CD45RO-CCR7+CD27+CD95- naive CD8+ T cells lacking CXCR3 (TNR3-). The receptors stem from a human donor in good health. Some clones in this sample may be carry-over from other donors' samples.

This sequence joins TRBV29-1 and TRBJ2-7; TCRdb returns TRBD2, unconfirmable since there is no DNA. This CDR3 spans 14 amino acids. Per germline, CDR1 SQVTM and CDR2 ANQGSEA. CDR3 sequence: CSVVGLVAGGEQYF.

The V call is TRBV7-6, the J call TRBJ1-5; the D gene TCRdb calls, TRBD1, cannot be checked with no DNA. This CDR3 is built from 14 residues. Germline lookup yields CDR1 SGHVS and CDR2 FNYEAQ. The CDR3 spells CASSPGTGSQPQHF. The variable domain in full, completed from reference TRBV7-6 and TRBJ1-5, reads GAGVSQSPRYKVTKRGQDVALRCDPISGHVSLYWYRQALGQGPEFLTYFNYEAQQDKSGLPNDRFSAERPEGSISTLTIQRTEQRDSAMYRCASSPGTGSQPQHFGDGTRLSIL.

The genes are TRBV12-3 or TRBV12-4 and TRBJ2-3; TCRdb gives TRBD2 as the D gene, but with no DNA this cannot be confirmed. The CDR3 has 11 amino acids. The CDR3 loop is CASGPTDTQYF.

The chain recombines TRBV24-1 with TRBJ2-1; the TRBD1 assignment by TCRdb is unverifiable without DNA. The CDR3 is made up of 14 amino acids. Germline lookup yields CDR1 KGHDR and CDR2 SFDVKD. Here the CDR3 reads CATSDFNRDNEQFF.

The CDR3 region is CASSQGQRIQYF. The V gene is TRBV4-2, the J gene TRBJ2-4. The CDR3 is made up of 12 amino acids. Looked up from germline, CDR1 is LGHNA and CDR2 is YNFKEQ.

The rearrangement uses TRBV12-3 or TRBV12-4 and TRBJ2-2; TCRdb indicates TRBD1, and absent DNA this call remains unverified. The CDR3 extends over 16 amino acids. The CDR3 sequence: CASSLIGQGDTGELFF.

The rearrangement uses TRBV29-1 and TRBJ2-2. This CDR3 region has 11 residues. Germline V gene data show CDR1 as SQVTM and CDR2 as ANQGSEA. The CDR3 reads CSVGLAGELFF.

V gene TRBV4-3 combines with J gene TRBJ2-7. Germline V CDR1 and CDR2: LGHNA, YSLEER. This CDR3 has 16 amino acids. CDR3 in amino acids: CASSQDWSGRTNEQYF.

The chain has TRBV12-3 or TRBV12-4 and TRBJ2-3; TCRdb's D call, TRBD2, is unchecked because there is no DNA. This CDR3 is 15 amino acids long. The CDR3 region is CASIPTSGGGDTQYF.

The chain combines TRBV20-1 with TRBJ1-2; TCRdb proposes TRBD1, but this gene call is untestable without DNA. The length of the CDR3 is 13 residues. Germline V lookup: CDR1 DFQATT, CDR2 SNEGSKA (reference sequence). The CDR3 sequence is CSARDPRIGGYTF.

V gene TRBV20-1 combines with J gene TRBJ2-1; the TCRdb D gene call, TRBD1, has no DNA to confirm it. CDR1 is DFQATT and CDR2 is SNEGSKA in the germline V gene (reference sequence). This CDR3 has 16 amino acids. The CDR3 sequence is CSARDGPGQGVHGEFF.

The chain uses TRBV29-1 and TRBJ2-7; checking the TCRdb D call of TRBD1 is not possible without DNA. The CDR3 sequence is 13 residues long. Germline V gives CDR1 SQVTM, CDR2 ANQGSEA. CDR3 residues: CSARTGNRDEQYF.